A selection of T cell receptor beta chains follows, all from one sample in a study of blood T cell repertoires in COVID-19. Assay: immunoSEQ multiplex PCR; the TCRdb copy retains only in-frame clones and omits some. Counted here are more than 200,000 clones, about 85% occurring once; the ten biggest clones make up roughly a tenth. The sample comprised peripheral blood. The receptor set was obtained from a woman aged 80 or older with COVID-19, enrolled during active disease. Each CDR3 is given with its conserved first and last residue. Fields, in order: J gene, V gene, CDR3 protein.

J: TRBJ2-7; V: TRBV7-2; CDR3: CASRRTSGGAYEQYF
J: TRBJ1-2; V: TRBV18; CDR3: CASSPETGVYGYTF
J: TRBJ2-3; V: TRBV7-8; CDR3: CASSVSGTSGDTDTQYF
J: TRBJ1-4; V: TRBV9; CDR3: CASSPSGGRYEKLFF
J: TRBJ2-7; V: TRBV10-3; CDR3: CAISEGREAPYEQYF
J: TRBJ2-7; V: TRBV14; CDR3: CASSAGLGGSYEQYF
J: TRBJ2-7; V: TRBV6-2/TRBV6-3; CDR3: CASSWTGYEQYF
J: TRBJ2-7; V: TRBV29-1; CDR3: CSGRDSPYEQYF
J: TRBJ1-6; V: TRBV19; CDR3: CASSTRTGGSSYNSPLHF
J: TRBJ2-1; V: TRBV7-6; CDR3: CASSLNPSGRNNEQFF
J: TRBJ2-5; V: TRBV28; CDR3: CASSPTSGVKTQYF
J: TRBJ2-3; V: TRBV6-5; CDR3: CASSPASPADTQYF
J: TRBJ1-1; V: TRBV9; CDR3: CASSVDPGGLSEAFF
J: TRBJ2-3; V: TRBV7-2; CDR3: CASSPGWDTQYF
J: TRBJ2-3; V: TRBV6-6; CDR3: CASSYTGGGALETQYF
J: TRBJ2-2; V: TRBV7-6; CDR3: CASSLGQGGSGELFF
J: TRBJ2-2; V: TRBV7-2; CDR3: CASSPGLAGRTGELFF
J: TRBJ2-3; V: TRBV24-1; CDR3: CATSDQGTDTQYF
J: TRBJ1-1; V: TRBV10-2; CDR3: CASSDGAMDTEAFF
J: TRBJ1-2; V: TRBV5-8; CDR3: CASSPLRTHNYGYTF
J: TRBJ2-7; V: TRBV19; CDR3: CASSITSRGFYEQYF
J: TRBJ1-1; V: TRBV30; CDR3: CAWILGQGYTEAFF
J: TRBJ2-7; V: TRBV6-2/TRBV6-3; CDR3: CASSLQGGASRF
J: TRBJ1-4; V: TRBV5-4; CDR3: CASRSQTGSEKLFF
J: TRBJ1-6; V: TRBV2; CDR3: CASSSQGSYNSPLHF
J: TRBJ2-5; V: TRBV5-1; CDR3: CASSLDPAGGRETQYF
J: TRBJ2-2; V: TRBV3-1/TRBV3-2; CDR3: CASSQSRGTGELFF
J: TRBJ2-3; V: TRBV3-1/TRBV3-2; CDR3: CASSQQGGTDTQYF
J: TRBJ2-5; V: TRBV6-5; CDR3: CASRRSPQETQYF
J: TRBJ1-6; V: TRBV5-8; CDR3: CASSLDRNSPLHF
J: TRBJ2-2; V: TRBV5-1; CDR3: CASSLTITNTGELFF
J: TRBJ1-2; V: TRBV28; CDR3: CASNRENYGYTF
J: TRBJ1-2; V: TRBV5-1; CDR3: CASSLAVQDSYTF
J: TRBJ2-1; V: TRBV5-1; CDR3: CASSLSGGPNEQFF
J: TRBJ1-2; V: TRBV4-1; CDR3: CASSQPGQGNGYTF
J: TRBJ2-7; V: TRBV7-9; CDR3: CASSSPGKRGEQYF
J: TRBJ1-5; V: TRBV21-1; CDR3: CASSKDPVEVKNQPQHF
J: TRBJ2-1; V: TRBV29-1; CDR3: CSVEGANEQFF
J: TRBJ1-3; V: TRBV6-5; CDR3: CASSYVAGAGNTIYF
J: TRBJ2-3; V: TRBV30; CDR3: CAWTPGLAGGSDTQYF
J: TRBJ1-2; V: TRBV12-5; CDR3: CASGLGESTGPGDTF
J: TRBJ1-2; V: TRBV5-1; CDR3: CASSLRGTASYGYTF
J: TRBJ2-3; V: TRBV6-5; CDR3: CASSTGGGTDTQYF
J: TRBJ2-7; V: TRBV28; CDR3: CASSPPTSGVLRGEQYF
J: TRBJ1-6; V: TRBV30; CDR3: CAWSVGEENSPLHF
J: TRBJ1-1; V: TRBV11-2; CDR3: CASSPQGMGTEAFF
J: TRBJ1-1; V: TRBV5-1; CDR3: CASSSGLSNTEAFF
J: TRBJ1-3; V: TRBV7-8; CDR3: CASSRDLAGNTIYF
J: TRBJ2-7; V: TRBV10-3; CDR3: CAISRAGSYEQYF
J: TRBJ2-2; V: TRBV27; CDR3: CASSLSPPGRGRVSDIGELFF
J: TRBJ1-6; V: TRBV9; CDR3: CASSARDDNSPLHF
J: TRBJ2-2; V: TRBV5-4; CDR3: CASSLMGSASTGELFF
J: TRBJ1-2; V: TRBV2; CDR3: CASSTGGTGYGYTF
J: TRBJ1-5; V: TRBV19; CDR3: CAFGGRRLNQPQHF
J: TRBJ1-1; V: TRBV3-1/TRBV3-2; CDR3: CASSQSGTGLRSEAFF
J: TRBJ2-4; V: TRBV5-1; CDR3: CATPRGGGKNIQYF
J: TRBJ2-3; V: TRBV7-2; CDR3: CASSLVASSTDTQYF
J: TRBJ1-6; V: TRBV28; CDR3: CASTRGQHYNSPLHF
J: TRBJ2-7; V: TRBV6-4; CDR3: CASSYRAHEQYF
J: TRBJ2-1; V: TRBV3-1/TRBV3-2; CDR3: CASSSESGVARNEQFF